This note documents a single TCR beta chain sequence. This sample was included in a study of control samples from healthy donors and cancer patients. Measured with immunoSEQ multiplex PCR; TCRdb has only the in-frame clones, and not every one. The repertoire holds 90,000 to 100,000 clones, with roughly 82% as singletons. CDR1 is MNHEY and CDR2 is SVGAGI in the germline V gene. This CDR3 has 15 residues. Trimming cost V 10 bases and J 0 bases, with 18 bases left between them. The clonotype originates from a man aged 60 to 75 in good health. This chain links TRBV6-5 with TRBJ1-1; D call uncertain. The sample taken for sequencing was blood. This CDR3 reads CATNPGNSMNTEAFF. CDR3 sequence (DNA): TGTGCCACCAACCCCGGCAACTCCATGAACACTGAAGCTTTCTTT.